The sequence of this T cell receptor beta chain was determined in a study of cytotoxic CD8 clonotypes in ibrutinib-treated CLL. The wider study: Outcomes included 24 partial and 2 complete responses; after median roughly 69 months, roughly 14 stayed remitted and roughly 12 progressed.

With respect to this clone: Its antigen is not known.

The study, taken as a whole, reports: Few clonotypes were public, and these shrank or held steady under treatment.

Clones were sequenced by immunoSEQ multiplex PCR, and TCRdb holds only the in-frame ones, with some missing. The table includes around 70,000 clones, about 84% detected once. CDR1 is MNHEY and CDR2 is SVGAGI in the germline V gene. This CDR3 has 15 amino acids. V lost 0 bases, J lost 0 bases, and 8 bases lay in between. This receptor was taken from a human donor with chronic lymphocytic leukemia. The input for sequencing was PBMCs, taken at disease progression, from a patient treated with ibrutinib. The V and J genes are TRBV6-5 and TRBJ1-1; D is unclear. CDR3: CASSYSGLLNTEAFF. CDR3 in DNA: TGTGCCAGCAGTTACTCTGGACTTTTGAACACTGAAGCTTTCTTT.